These 2 T cell receptor beta chains were sequenced from one sample in a study of control samples from healthy donors and cancer patients. TCRdb's table, derived via immunoSEQ multiplex PCR, lists solely in-frame clones and lacks some. The profile shows around 43,000 clones, around 90% of them singletons. Sample: blood. The receptors derive from a woman aged 45-65 years in good health.

The chain joins TRBV28 to TRBJ1-3; 10 bases line up with TRBD1. The J segment lost 4 bases and the V segment lost 5 bases, leaving 14 bases of the junction unmatched. CDR1 MDHEN and CDR2 SYDVKM come from the germline V gene. The CDR3 contains 18 residues. CDR3: CASSLRPGRQGAGNTIYF. CDR3 sequence (DNA): TGTGCCAGCAGTCTTCGTCCCGGACGACAGGGGGCAGGAAACACCATATATTTT.

This chain links TRBV28 with TRBJ2-3; D is perhaps TRBD2 (6 bases). CDR3 length equals 20 residues. Germline-derived CDR1 and CDR2 are MDHEN and SYDVKM. The V and J ends lost 3 bases and 0 bases respectively, with 25 bases between them. Written as DNA, the CDR3 is TGTGCCAGCAGTTTCCCTCGGTTTGGGGGGTCGGGGGTAAGCACAGATACGCAGTATTTT. Amino acids: CASSFPRFGGSGVSTDTQYF. The full variable domain, its missing parts supplied by reference TRBV28 and TRBJ2-3, is DVKVTQSSRYLVKRTGEKVFLECVQDMDHENMFWYRQDPGLGLRLIYFSYDVKMKEKGDIPEGYSVSREKKERFSLILESASTNQTSMYLCASSFPRFGGSGVSTDTQYFGPGTRLTVL.